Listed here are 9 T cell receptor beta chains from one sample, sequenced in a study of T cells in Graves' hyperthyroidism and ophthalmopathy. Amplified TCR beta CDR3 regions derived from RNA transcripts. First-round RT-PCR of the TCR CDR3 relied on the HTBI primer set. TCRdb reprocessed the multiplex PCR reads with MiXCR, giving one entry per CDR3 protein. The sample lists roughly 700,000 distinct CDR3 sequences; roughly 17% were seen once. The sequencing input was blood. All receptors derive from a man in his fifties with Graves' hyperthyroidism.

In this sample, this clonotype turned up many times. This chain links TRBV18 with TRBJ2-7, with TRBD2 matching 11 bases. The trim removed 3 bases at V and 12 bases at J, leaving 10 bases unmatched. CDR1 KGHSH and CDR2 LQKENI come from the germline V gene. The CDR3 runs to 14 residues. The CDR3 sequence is CASSPGTSGSFSYF. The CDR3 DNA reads TGTGCCAGCTCACCCGGGACTAGCGGTTCTTTTTCGTACTTC.

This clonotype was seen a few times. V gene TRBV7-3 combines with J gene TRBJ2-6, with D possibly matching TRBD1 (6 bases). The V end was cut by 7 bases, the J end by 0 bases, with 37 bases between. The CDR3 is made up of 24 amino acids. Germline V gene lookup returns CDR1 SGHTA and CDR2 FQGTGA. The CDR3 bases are TGTGCCAGCAAAACTAATCCCCCCCCAGGCAGGGGCCCAAAGTCCTTCTCTGGGGCCAACGTCCTGACTTTC. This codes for CASKTNPPPGRGPKSFSGANVLTF.

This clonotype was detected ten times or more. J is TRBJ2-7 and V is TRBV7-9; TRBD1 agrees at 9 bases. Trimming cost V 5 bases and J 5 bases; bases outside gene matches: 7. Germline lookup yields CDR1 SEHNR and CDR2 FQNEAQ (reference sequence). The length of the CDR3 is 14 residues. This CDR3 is CASSLQGAGNEQYF. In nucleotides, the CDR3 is TGTGCCAGCAGCCTACAGGGGGCTGGCAACGAGCAGTACTTC.

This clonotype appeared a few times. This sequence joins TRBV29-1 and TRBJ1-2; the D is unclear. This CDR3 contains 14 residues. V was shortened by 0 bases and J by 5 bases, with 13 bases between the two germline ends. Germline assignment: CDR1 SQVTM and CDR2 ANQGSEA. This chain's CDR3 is CSVEDQRRGYGYTF. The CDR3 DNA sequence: TGCAGCGTTGAAGATCAGCGCCGCGGATATGGCTACACCTTC.

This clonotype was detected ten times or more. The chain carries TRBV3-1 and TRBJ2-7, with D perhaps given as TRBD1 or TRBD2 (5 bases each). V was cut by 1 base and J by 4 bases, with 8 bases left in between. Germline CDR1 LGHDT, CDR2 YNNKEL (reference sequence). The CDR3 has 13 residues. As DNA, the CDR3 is TGTGCCAGCAGCCAAGGAGGGGCTTACGAGCAGTACTTC. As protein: CASSQGGAYEQYF.

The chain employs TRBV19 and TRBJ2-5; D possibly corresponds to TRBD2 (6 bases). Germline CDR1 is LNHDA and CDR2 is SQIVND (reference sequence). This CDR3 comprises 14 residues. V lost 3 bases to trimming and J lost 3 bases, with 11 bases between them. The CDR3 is CASSMGGGKETQYF. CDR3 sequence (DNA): TGTGCCAGTAGTATGGGAGGTGGCAAAGAGACCCAGTACTTC.

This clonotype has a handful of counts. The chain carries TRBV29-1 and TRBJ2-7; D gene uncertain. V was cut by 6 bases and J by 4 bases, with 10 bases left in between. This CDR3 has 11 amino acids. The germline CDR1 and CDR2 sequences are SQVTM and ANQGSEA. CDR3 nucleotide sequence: TGCAGCGTGAGGACCCTTTACGAGCAGTACTTC. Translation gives CSVRTLYEQYF.

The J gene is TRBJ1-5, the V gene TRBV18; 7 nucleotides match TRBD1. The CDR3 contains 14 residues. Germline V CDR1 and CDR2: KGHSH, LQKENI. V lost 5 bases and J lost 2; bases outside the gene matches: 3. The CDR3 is CASSTGDGNQPQHF. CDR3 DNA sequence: TGTGCCAGCTCAACAGGGGACGGCAATCAGCCCCAGCATTTT.

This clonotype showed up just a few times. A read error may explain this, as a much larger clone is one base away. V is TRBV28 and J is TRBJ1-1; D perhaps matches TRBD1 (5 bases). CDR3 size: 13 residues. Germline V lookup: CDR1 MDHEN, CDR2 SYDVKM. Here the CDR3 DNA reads TGTACCAGCTGGGGGAGGGCGAACACTGAAGCTTTCTTT. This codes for CTSWGRANTEAFF.